These 29 T cell receptor beta chains originate from one sample sequenced in a study of vaccination and CD4 T cells after COVID-19 (dated by TCRdb to 2022 to 2024). Their recognized antigens are unknown. The library relied on PCR. For sequencing, an Illumina iSeq 100 was employed. At the Johns Hopkins FTIC core, DNA from the cultured CD4+ T cells underwent TCR sequencing with the Oncomine TCR Beta short-read assay. In TCRdb, the public reads were trimmed at Q25 with fastp and aligned with MiXCR, with productive beta chains retained. Identical CDR3 proteins give one entry, which carries the most common genes and DNA. This sample gives more than 15,000 distinct CDR3 sequences in total; roughly 56% of them show up just once. Of the sample, 7.5% to 10% falls within the top ten clones. The treatment or condition label, read with the paper, signifies: approximately 11-day PBMC culture with coronavirus spike peptide pools or control peptides (ViraFEST assay).

The sequenced material came from CD4+ T cells from blood, cultured in vitro. Receptors originate from a human donor who had recovered from COVID-19.

The chain uses TRBV20-1 and TRBJ1-1; 8 positions match TRBD1. The J segment lost 0 bases and the V segment lost 5 bases, leaving 14 bases of the junction unmatched. Per germline, CDR1 DFQATT and CDR2 SNEGSKA (reference sequence). The length of the CDR3 is 17 residues. This CDR3 reads CSARPPGQVALNTEAFF. For the CDR3, the DNA is TGCAGTGCTCGACCCCCGGGACAGGTCGCTCTGAACACTGAAGCTTTCTTT.

V is TRBV27 and J is TRBJ1-2, with no clear D. The length of the CDR3 is 14 residues. Germline CDR1 MNHEY, CDR2 SMNVEV (reference sequence). Trimming removed 7 bases at V and 1 base at J, with 13 bases between. CDR3 nucleotide sequence: TGTGCCAGCAACACCGGTCCGAGTAACTATGGCTACACCTTC. Translated, it gives CASNTGPSNYGYTF.

The rearrangement joins TRBV12-3 or TRBV12-4 to TRBJ1-5; weak D call: TRBD1 (6 bases). The CDR3 covers 15 residues. The V end was cut by 3 bases, the J end by 3 bases, with 12 bases between. CDR3 nucleotide sequence: TGTGCCAGCAGTTTGTCCAGGGGTTTCAATCAGCCCCAGCATTTT. This sequence encodes CASSLSRGFNQPQHF.

This clonotype was seen a few times. The J gene is TRBJ2-3, the V gene TRBV7-2, with D tentatively TRBD2 (6 bases). The ends were cut back, 1 base at V and 2 bases at J, with 19 bases in the middle. This CDR3 spans 18 amino acids. Germline assignment: CDR1 SGHTA and CDR2 FQGNSA. CDR3: CASSLDPIAATHTDTQYF. The CDR3, as DNA: TGTGCCAGCAGCTTAGACCCAATAGCGGCGACGCACACAGATACGCAGTATTTT.

By its share, this clonotype is medium-sized (0.01 to 0.1%). The gene calls are TRBV4-1 and TRBJ2-7; a possible D gene is TRBD2 (6 bases). This CDR3 has 12 amino acids. Germline-derived CDR1 and CDR2 are MGHRA and YSYEKL. With 4 bases removed from V and 6 bases from J, the gap between germline ends came to 10 bases. The CDR3: CASSLHSGEQYF. CDR3 nucleotides: TGCGCCAGCAGCCTTCATAGCGGCGAGCAGTACTTC.

CDR3 DNA sequence: TGTGCCATCAGTGAAGGGACTAGCGGGAGTGTTAGCTCCTACGAGCAGTACTTC. Amino acid sequence: CAISEGTSGSVSSYEQYF. V and J are TRBV10-3 and TRBJ2-7; 14 bases line up with TRBD2. The CDR3 totals 18 residues. The J segment lost 0 bases and the V segment lost 3 bases, leaving 7 bases of the junction unmatched. Germline CDR1 is ENHRY and CDR2 is SYGVKD.

The chain couples TRBV29-1 to TRBJ2-4; maybe TRBD1 (7 bases). V lost 6 bases and J lost 0, with 15 bases in between. This CDR3 region has 15 residues. CDR1 is SQVTM, CDR2 ANQGSEA, per germline. CDR3 region: CSVGHRGLAKNIQYF. In nucleotides, the CDR3 is TGCAGCGTAGGCCACAGGGGACTAGCCAAAAACATTCAGTACTTC.

The chain has TRBV18 and TRBJ1-5, with D possibly being TRBD1 (6 bases). Deletions cut 4 bases from V and 7 bases from J, with 20 bases between. This CDR3 region has 16 residues. Germline V gives CDR1 KGHSH, CDR2 LQKENI. The CDR3 DNA reads TGTGCCAGCTCACAAACAGGGTCGGCGGTGGGACAGCCCCAGCATTTT. Translation: CASSQTGSAVGQPQHF.

The chain couples TRBV7-2 to TRBJ2-7, with D possibly matching TRBD1 (5 bases). Germline V gives CDR1 SGHTA, CDR2 FQGNSA. V lost 5 bases, J lost 6 bases, and 14 bases lay in between. The CDR3 sequence is 13 residues long. The CDR3 is CASSGVARGEQYF. Written as DNA, the CDR3 is TGTGCCAGCAGCGGGGTAGCAAGGGGCGAGCAGTACTTC. The variable domain in full, with the rest retrieved from reference TRBV7-2 and TRBJ2-7, is GAGVSQSPSNKVTEKGKDVELRCDPISGHTALYWYRQSLGQGLEFLIYFQGNSAPDKSGLPSDRFSAERTGGSVSTLTIQRTQQEDSAVYLCASSGVARGEQYFGPGTRLTVT.

Sample share makes this clonotype medium-sized. The chain recombines TRBV7-9 with TRBJ2-3; TRBD1 matches 7 bases. The CDR3 sequence is 15 residues long. From germline, CDR1 is SEHNR and CDR2 FQNEAQ (reference sequence). The V gene end was trimmed by 5 bases and the J gene end by 2 bases; junction bases not matched to a gene: 7. CDR3 nucleotide sequence: TGTGCCAGCAGCCTAAGGGACAGCTCCACAGATACGCAGTATTTT. Translated: CASSLRDSSTDTQYF.

This clonotype appeared once. The chain links TRBV28 to TRBJ1-1; a weak D match, TRBD1 (5 bases). The length of the CDR3 is 14 residues. Germline V gives CDR1 MDHEN, CDR2 SYDVKM. V lost 3 bases to trimming and J lost 5 bases, with 13 bases between them. In DNA form, the CDR3 reads TGTGCCAGCAGTTTGGGACTTTGGGGAACTGAAGCTTTCTTT. It codes for CASSLGLWGTEAFF.

The CDR3 loop is CASSQWGGGPPPLSYTGELFF. CDR3 in DNA: TGCGCCAGCAGTCAATGGGGGGGGGGACCTCCTCCCCTATCATACACCGGGGAGCTGTTTTTT. V is TRBV23-1 and J is TRBJ2-2; the match to TRBD2 covers 7 bases. TRBV23-1 is an ORF for which the function is uncertain. The J segment lost 3 bases and the V segment lost 1 base, leaving 20 bases of the junction unmatched. The CDR3 runs 21 residues.

The chain is built from TRBV7-9 and TRBJ1-2, with 11 bases that match TRBD1. CDR3 length: 16 amino acids. The J segment lost 7 bases and the V segment lost 3 bases, leaving 10 bases of the junction unmatched. Germline V gives CDR1 SEHNR, CDR2 FQNEAQ (reference sequence). As DNA, the CDR3 is TGTGCCAGCAGCTTCCTAGGGGGACAGGGGGTAATTGGCTACACCTTC. As protein: CASSFLGGQGVIGYTF.

The CDR3 DNA follows: TGTGCCAGCAGACAGGGCAACTCCTATAATTCACCCCTCCACTTT. This gives the protein CASRQGNSYNSPLHF. V gene TRBV6-1 combines with J gene TRBJ1-6; D might be TRBD1 (6 bases). The length of the CDR3 is 15 residues. The V and J ends lost 6 bases and 0 bases respectively, with 9 bases between them. Germline V gene data show CDR1 as MNHNS and CDR2 as SASEGT.

This clonotype was seen just once. This chain links TRBV20-1 with TRBJ1-1, with D maybe TRBD1 (5 bases). From germline, CDR1 is DFQATT and CDR2 SNEGSKA (reference sequence). Deletions cut 5 bases from V and 5 bases from J, with 12 bases between. The CDR3 length is 12 residues. This CDR3 is CSAEGRGTEAFF. The DNA for the CDR3 is TGCAGTGCTGAGGGGCGTGGGACTGAAGCTTTCTTT.

The CDR3: CSAREDRPTGNTIYF. The CDR3 DNA follows: TGCAGTGCTAGAGAGGACAGACCGACTGGAAACACCATATATTTT. This chain joins TRBV20-1 and TRBJ1-3; D may be TRBD1 (6 bases). The CDR3 consists of 15 residues. Trimming took off 0 bases at V and 2 bases at J, with 11 bases between the two ends. Germline-derived CDR1 and CDR2 are DFQATT and SNEGSKA (reference sequence).

The CDR3 loop reads CASSQRQDEQYF. The CDR3 nucleotides read TGTGCCAGCAGTCAGCGACAGGACGAGCAGTACTTC. V is TRBV12-3 or TRBV12-4 and J is TRBJ2-7, with D possibly TRBD1 on 6 matching bases. V was shortened by 5 bases and J by 5 bases, with 10 bases between the two germline ends. This CDR3 is built from 12 residues.

The sample holds one count of this clonotype. The chain couples TRBV7-2 to TRBJ1-1; D not resolved. This CDR3 is built from 17 residues. Per the germline V gene, CDR1 is SGHTA and CDR2 is FQGNSA. Trimming removed 2 bases from V and 1 base from J, with 17 bases in between. The DNA of the CDR3 is TGTGCCAGCAGCTTAAGGCGTCGGTGGCAGACGAACACTGAAGCTTTCTTT. As protein: CASSLRRRWQTNTEAFF.

The chain uses TRBV6-2 or TRBV6-3 and TRBJ2-7, with no clear D. Germline loops: CDR1 MNHEY, CDR2 SVGEGT. Trimming removed 8 bases at V and 1 base at J, with 15 bases between. This CDR3 contains 14 residues. The DNA for the CDR3 is TGTGCCAGCCGTCCCCCCAGTAGGTCCTACGAGCAGTACTTC. Translating it yields CASRPPSRSYEQYF.

The gene calls are TRBV30 and TRBJ1-2; unclear D gene. Trimming removed 3 bases from V and 2 bases from J, with 13 bases in between. The germline V gene has CDR1 GTSNPN and CDR2 SVGIG (reference sequence). The CDR3 is 14 amino acids. The CDR3 DNA reads as TGTGCCTGGAGGGCGCAGGCGGGGAACTATGGCTACACCTTC. Residues: CAWRAQAGNYGYTF.

The sample holds a few counts of this clonotype. The chain couples TRBV6-1 to TRBJ2-2; 7 bases are shared with TRBD1. Germline V gene data show CDR1 as MNHNS and CDR2 as SASEGT. The CDR3 extends over 15 amino acids. After removal of 3 bases from V and 6 bases from J, the junction contained 7 bases not matched to a gene. CDR3 DNA: TGTGCCAGCAGTGATTGGGCAGGGGGAGCCGGGGAGCTGTTTTTT. Translating gives CASSDWAGGAGELFF.

The chain combines TRBV19 with TRBJ1-2; 8 nucleotides match TRBD1. J lost 8 bases, V lost 6 bases, and 11 bases had no gene match. The germline gives CDR1 LNHDA, CDR2 SQIVND (reference sequence). The CDR3 has 14 residues. The CDR3 region is CASRSQGAIWGYTF. CDR3 bases: TGTGCCAGTAGGTCGCAGGGGGCAATTTGGGGCTACACCTTC.

This clonotype was counted once. CDR3 residues: CASSQSNAGLYEQYF. As DNA, the CDR3 is TGTGCCAGCAGTCAATCCAATGCCGGGCTCTACGAGCAGTACTTC. The genes are TRBV6-1 and TRBJ2-7; D uncertain. Trimming shortened V by 5 bases and J by 3 bases, and 17 bases separated the two germline ends. Germline V gene lookup returns CDR1 MNHNS and CDR2 SASEGT. The CDR3 is made up of 15 amino acids.

This clonotype was detected a few times. The chain employs TRBV6-1 and TRBJ2-1; 10 nucleotides match TRBD1. With 5 bases clipped from V and 1 base from J, the junction kept 5 bases outside the gene matches. The length of the CDR3 is 16 residues. Germline values: CDR1 MNHNS, CDR2 SASEGT. CDR3 bases: TGTGCCAGCAGTCCCCCGGGACAGGGGTCCTACAATGAGCAGTTCTTC. Its protein is CASSPPGQGSYNEQFF.

This chain links TRBV12-3 or TRBV12-4 with TRBJ2-2, with 7 bases identical to TRBD2. Germline trimming cut 6 bases from V and 6 bases from J; bases unmatched to any gene: 10. The CDR3 sequence is 15 residues long. CDR3 DNA: TGTGCCAGCAGCCTCCGGCAGGGAGGGTCCGGGGAGCTGTTTTTT. Translated: CASSLRQGGSGELFF.

V gene TRBV20-1 combines with J gene TRBJ2-7; D is possibly TRBD1 (6 bases). The germline V and J ends were trimmed by 3 bases and 3 bases, with 18 bases remaining between them. Germline V gene data show CDR1 as DFQATT and CDR2 as SNEGSKA (reference sequence). The CDR3 runs 15 residues. CDR3 nucleotides: TGCAGTGCTAGCGGGACACCCAGGAGTTACTACGAGCAGTACTTC. Encoded protein: CSASGTPRSYYEQYF.

The J gene is TRBJ1-5, the V gene TRBV7-9; no clear D gene. Germline values: CDR1 SEHNR, CDR2 FQNEAQ (reference sequence). The CDR3 sequence is 15 residues long. Trimming left V 3 bases short and J 2 bases short, with 11 bases between. The DNA for the CDR3 is TGTGCCAGCAGCTTGCGGGGAGAGCGCAATCAGCCCCAGCATTTT. Protein sequence: CASSLRGERNQPQHF.

The chain recombines TRBV20-1 with TRBJ2-1, with 12 bases that match TRBD2. The J segment lost 10 bases and the V segment lost 5 bases, leaving 3 bases of the junction unmatched. The CDR3 length is 12 residues. Germline loops: CDR1 DFQATT, CDR2 SNEGSKA (reference sequence). The CDR3 loop is CSARTSGNEQFF. DNA of the CDR3: TGCAGTGCTCGGACTAGCGGGAACGAGCAGTTCTTC.

The gene calls are TRBV10-3 and TRBJ1-2, with D unresolved. Trimming took off 10 bases at V and 6 bases at J, with 15 bases between the two ends. Germline-derived CDR1 and CDR2 are ENHRY and SYGVKD. The CDR3 runs 12 residues. Here the CDR3 reads CATSREGDGYTF. CDR3 nucleotide sequence: TGTGCCACATCCCGCGAGGGCGATGGCTACACCTTC.